The following is a TCR beta chain sequence with its context. Some clones are missing from TCRdb's copy, which holds only in-frame ones; the method was immunoSEQ multiplex PCR. The table shows around 200,000 clones, with more than 75% occurring only once. This sample is part of a study of T cell responses to AZD1222 COVID-19 vaccine. Trimming took off 2 bases at V and 0 bases at J, with 7 bases between the two ends. CDR3 length: 14 amino acids. The germline gives CDR1 MNHEY, CDR2 SVGEGT. Sequencing used peripheral blood, obtained 28 days after the second AZD1222 dose. J is TRBJ2-5 and V is TRBV6-2 or TRBV6-3, with D uncertain. The TCR comes from an adult who received the AZD1222 COVID-19 vaccine. The CDR3 sequence is CASSYPRYQETQYF. In nucleotides, the CDR3 is TGTGCCAGCAGTTACCCCCGGTACCAAGAGACCCAGTACTTC.